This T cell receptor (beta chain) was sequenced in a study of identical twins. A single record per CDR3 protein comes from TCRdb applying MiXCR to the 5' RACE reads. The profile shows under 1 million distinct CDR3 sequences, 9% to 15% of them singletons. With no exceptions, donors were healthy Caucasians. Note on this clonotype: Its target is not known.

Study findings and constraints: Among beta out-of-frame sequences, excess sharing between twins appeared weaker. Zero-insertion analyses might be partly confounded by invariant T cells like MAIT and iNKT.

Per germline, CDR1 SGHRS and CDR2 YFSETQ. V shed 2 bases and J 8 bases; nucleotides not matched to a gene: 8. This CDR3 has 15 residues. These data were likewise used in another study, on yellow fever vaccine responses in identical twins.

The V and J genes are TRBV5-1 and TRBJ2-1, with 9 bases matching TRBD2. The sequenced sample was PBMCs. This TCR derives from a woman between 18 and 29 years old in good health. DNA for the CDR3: TGCGCCAGCAGCTTACCTAGCGGGATCTTGGATGAGCAGTTCTTC. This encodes CASSLPSGILDEQFF.